The 3 T cell receptor beta chains in this list originate from one sample, sequenced in a study of blood T cell repertoires in COVID-19. Here immunoSEQ multiplex PCR was the method, and the copy in TCRdb shows in-frame clones only, minus some. The sample holds 310,000 or so clones, approximately 85% seen once. The sequencing sample was made of peripheral blood. The receptor source for this set is a woman aged 45-59 years with acute or convalescent COVID-19.

The genes are TRBV23-1 and TRBJ2-5; TRBD2 is a possible D gene (7 bases). TRBV23-1 is noted as an ORF with a role that remains uncertain. This CDR3 has 16 amino acids. The CDR3 reads CAFNPRREGGEETQYF. CDR3 sequence (DNA): TGCGCATTCAACCCCCGGAGGGAGGGGGGGGAAGAGACCCAGTACTTC.

V gene TRBV5-1 combines with J gene TRBJ1-1; 7 nucleotides line up with TRBD1. After removal of 4 bases from V and 3 bases from J, the junction contained 3 bases not matched to a gene. In germline, CDR1 is SGHRS, CDR2 YFSETQ. This CDR3 region has 13 residues. CDR3 nucleotide sequence: TGCGCCAGCAGCATCGACAGGGACACTGAAGCTTTCTTT. Protein sequence: CASSIDRDTEAFF.

This clone was recorded a few times. V gene TRBV7-2 combines with J gene TRBJ2-1, with 13 bases that match TRBD2. J gave up 4 bases and V 6 bases, and 3 bases lay outside the gene matches. Looked up from germline, CDR1 is SGHTA and CDR2 is FQGNSA. The CDR3 runs 15 residues. CDR3 loop: CASRPGLAGYNEQFF. The CDR3, as DNA: TGTGCCAGCAGACCGGGACTAGCGGGGTACAATGAGCAGTTCTTC.